This is a list of T cell receptor beta chains from one sample in a study of blood T cell repertoires in COVID-19. Profiled with immunoSEQ multiplex PCR; TCRdb holds only in-frame clones, not every one. The table shows fewer than 35,000 clones, with around 89% occurring only once. Sequenced input: peripheral blood. The receptor source for this set is a man aged 55 to 70 with active COVID-19. Both conserved end residues are part of each CDR3. D genes are given only for firm matches.

>TRBJ2-5|-|TRBV6-2/TRBV6-3
TGTGCCAGCAGTTTTACTAGCCTGCAAGAGACCCAGTACTTC
CASSFTSLQETQYF
>TRBJ1-2|TRBD1|TRBV9
TGTGCCAGCAGCACCCGGGACAGGAACTATGGCTACACCTTC
CASSTRDRNYGYTF
>TRBJ2-5|TRBD2|TRBV6-4
TGTGCCAGCAGTGACTCGACTAGCGGGGTGGGAGAGACCCAGTACTTC
CASSDSTSGVGETQYF
>TRBJ1-5|TRBD1|TRBV12-3/TRBV12-4
TGTGCCAGCAGTTTTACAGGGGATCAGCCCCAGCATTTT
CASSFTGDQPQHF
>TRBJ1-1|-|TRBV28
TGTGCCAGCAGTCCTGGTTCCCGGGGGGCCACTGAAGCTTTCTTT
CASSPGSRGATEAFF
>TRBJ1-6|-|TRBV19
TGTGCCAGTAGTATAGACACAGGGAATTCACCCCTCCACTTT
CASSIDTGNSPLHF
>TRBJ2-7|TRBD2|TRBV7-9
TGTGCCAGCAGCTCGACTAGCGTCCCTTCCTACGAGCAGTACTTC
CASSSTSVPSYEQYF
>TRBJ2-1|-|TRBV9
TGTGCCAGCACGGGACCTCGGGACACCTACAATGAGCAGTTCTTC
CASTGPRDTYNEQFF
>TRBJ2-7|TRBD2|TRBV3-1/TRBV3-2
TGTGCCAGCAGCCAAGGCCCGAGCGGGGGGGACGAGCAGTACTTC
CASSQGPSGGDEQYF
>TRBJ2-6|-|TRBV9
TGTGCCAGCAGCGCCCATTCGGGACACTTCTCTGGGGCCAACGTCCTGACTTTC
CASSAHSGHFSGANVLTF